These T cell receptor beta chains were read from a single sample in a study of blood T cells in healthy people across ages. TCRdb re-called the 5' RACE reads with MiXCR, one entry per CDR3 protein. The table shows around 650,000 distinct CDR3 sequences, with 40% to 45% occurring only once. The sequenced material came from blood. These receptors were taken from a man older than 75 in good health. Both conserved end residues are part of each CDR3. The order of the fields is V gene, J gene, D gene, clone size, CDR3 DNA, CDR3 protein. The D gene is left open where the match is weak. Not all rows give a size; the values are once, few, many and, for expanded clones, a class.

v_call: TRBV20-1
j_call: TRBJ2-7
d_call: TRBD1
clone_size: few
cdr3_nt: TGCAGTGCTAAGCAACAGGGGAACTCCTACGAGCAGTACTTC
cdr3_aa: CSAKQQGNSYEQYF

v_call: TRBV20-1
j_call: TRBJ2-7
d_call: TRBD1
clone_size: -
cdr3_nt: TGCAGTGCTTATAACGGGGCAGGGGGCTTTTCGGGCAAAAACATTCAGAACTTC
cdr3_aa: CSAYNGAGGFSGKNIQNF

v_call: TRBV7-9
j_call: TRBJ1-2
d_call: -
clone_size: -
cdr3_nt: TGTGCCAGCAGCTTAGCGGAACTCGGCACGACAGTCGATCTCTATGGCTACACCTTC
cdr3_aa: CASSLAELGTTVDLYGYTF

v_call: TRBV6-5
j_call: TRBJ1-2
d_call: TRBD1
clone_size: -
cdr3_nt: TGTGCCAGCAGTTACTTAGAAGGGGGCGGCTACACCTTC
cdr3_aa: CASSYLEGGGYTF

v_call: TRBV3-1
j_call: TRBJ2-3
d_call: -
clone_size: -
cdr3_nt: TGTGCCAGCAGCCACGCCAACACAGATACGCAGTATTTT
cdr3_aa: CASSHANTDTQYF

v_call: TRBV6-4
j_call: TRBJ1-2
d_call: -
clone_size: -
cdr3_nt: TGTGCCAGCAGTGGTGAAGGGTCAAAGAACTATGGCTACACCTTC
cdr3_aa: CASSGEGSKNYGYTF

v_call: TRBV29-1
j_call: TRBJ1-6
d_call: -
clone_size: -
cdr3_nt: TGCAGCCAGTTGAGCTCCTATAATTCACCCCTCCACTTT
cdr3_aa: CSQLSSYNSPLHF

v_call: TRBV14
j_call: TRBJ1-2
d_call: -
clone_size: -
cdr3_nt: TGTGCCAGCAGCCAGGGACGCTCCTTGGGCTACACCTTC
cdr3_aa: CASSQGRSLGYTF

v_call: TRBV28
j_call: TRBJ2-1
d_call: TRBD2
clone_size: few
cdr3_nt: TGTGCCAGCACCGCCGGCGGGACTAGCGGGGCCTGTAAGCAGTTCTTC
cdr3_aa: CASTAGGTSGACKQFF

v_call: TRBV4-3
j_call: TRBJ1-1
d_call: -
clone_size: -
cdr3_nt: TGCGCCGGCAGCCAAGAGCGGGTGGAGAACACTGAAGCTTTCTTT
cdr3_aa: CAGSQERVENTEAFF

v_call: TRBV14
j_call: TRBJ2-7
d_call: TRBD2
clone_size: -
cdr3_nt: TGTGCCAGCAGCCAAGACATCCGAGCGGGAGCTTCCTACGAGCAGTACTTC
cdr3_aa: CASSQDIRAGASYEQYF

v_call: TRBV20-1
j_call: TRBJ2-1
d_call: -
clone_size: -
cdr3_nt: TGCAGTGCTAGAGATTCTCGGGCCCCAACATACAATGAGCAGTTCTTC
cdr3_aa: CSARDSRAPTYNEQFF

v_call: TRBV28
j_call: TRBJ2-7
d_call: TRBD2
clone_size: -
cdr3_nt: TGTGCCAGCAGTTTAAGACGGGAGGGCTCCTACGAGCAGTACTTC
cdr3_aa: CASSLRREGSYEQYF

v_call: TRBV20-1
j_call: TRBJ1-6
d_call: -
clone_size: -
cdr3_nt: TGCAGTGCTACTTTGTTCCGGGGGTTTAATTCACCCCTCCACTTT
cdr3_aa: CSATLFRGFNSPLHF